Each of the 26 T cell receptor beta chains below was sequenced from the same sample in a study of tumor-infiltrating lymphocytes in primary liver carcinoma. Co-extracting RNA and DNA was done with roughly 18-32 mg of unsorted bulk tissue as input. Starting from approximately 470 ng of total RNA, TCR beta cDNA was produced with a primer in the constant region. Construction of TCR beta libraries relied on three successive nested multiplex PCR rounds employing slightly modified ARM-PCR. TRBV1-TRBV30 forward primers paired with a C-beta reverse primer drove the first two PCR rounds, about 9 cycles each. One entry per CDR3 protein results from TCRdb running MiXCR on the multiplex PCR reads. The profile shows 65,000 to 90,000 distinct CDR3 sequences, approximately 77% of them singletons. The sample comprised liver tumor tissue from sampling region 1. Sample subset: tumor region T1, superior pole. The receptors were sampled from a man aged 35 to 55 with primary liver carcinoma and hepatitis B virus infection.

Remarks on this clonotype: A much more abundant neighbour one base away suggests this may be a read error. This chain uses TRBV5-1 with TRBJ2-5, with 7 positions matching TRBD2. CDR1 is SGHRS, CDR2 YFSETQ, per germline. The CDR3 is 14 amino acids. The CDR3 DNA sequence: TGCACCAGCAGGGAGGGACCAGTCCAAGAGACCCAGTACTTC. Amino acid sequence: CTSREGPVQETQYF.

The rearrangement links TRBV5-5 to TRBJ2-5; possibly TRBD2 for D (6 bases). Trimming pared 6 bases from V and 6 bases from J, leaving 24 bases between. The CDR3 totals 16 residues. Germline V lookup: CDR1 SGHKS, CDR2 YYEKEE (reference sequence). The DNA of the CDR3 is TGTGCCAGCACCATTGCTGTGATTACAGGAGGGCAGACCCAGTACTTC. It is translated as CASTIAVITGGQTQYF.

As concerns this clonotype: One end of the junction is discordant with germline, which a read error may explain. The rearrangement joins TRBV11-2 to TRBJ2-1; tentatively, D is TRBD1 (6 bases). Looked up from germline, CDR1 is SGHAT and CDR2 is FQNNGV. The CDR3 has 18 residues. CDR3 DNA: TGTGCCATCAGCATTACCCGGGGACACCCGAGCTCCTACAATGAGCAGTTCTTC. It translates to CAISITRGHPSSYNEQFF.

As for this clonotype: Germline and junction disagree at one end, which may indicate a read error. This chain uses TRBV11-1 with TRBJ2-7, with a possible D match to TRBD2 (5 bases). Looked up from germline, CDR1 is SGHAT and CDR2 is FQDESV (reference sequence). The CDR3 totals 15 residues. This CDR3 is CASSVLRAPNYKQHF. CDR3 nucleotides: TGTGCCAGCAGCGTCCTGCGGGCCCCGAACTACAAGCAGCACTTC.

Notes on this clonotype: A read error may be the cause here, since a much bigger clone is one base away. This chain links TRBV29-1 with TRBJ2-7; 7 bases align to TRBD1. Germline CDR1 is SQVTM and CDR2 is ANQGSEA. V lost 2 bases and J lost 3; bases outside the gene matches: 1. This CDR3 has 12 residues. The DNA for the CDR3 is TGCAGCGTTGAACAGGGGGACTACGAGCAGTACTTC. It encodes CSVEQGDYEQYF.

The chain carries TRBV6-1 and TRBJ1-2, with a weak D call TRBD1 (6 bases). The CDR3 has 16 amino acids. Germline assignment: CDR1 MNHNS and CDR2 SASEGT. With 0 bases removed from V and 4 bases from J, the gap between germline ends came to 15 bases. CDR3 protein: CASSEALRGIAYGYTF. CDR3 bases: TGTGCCAGCAGTGAAGCGCTCAGGGGAATAGCCTATGGCTACACCTTC.

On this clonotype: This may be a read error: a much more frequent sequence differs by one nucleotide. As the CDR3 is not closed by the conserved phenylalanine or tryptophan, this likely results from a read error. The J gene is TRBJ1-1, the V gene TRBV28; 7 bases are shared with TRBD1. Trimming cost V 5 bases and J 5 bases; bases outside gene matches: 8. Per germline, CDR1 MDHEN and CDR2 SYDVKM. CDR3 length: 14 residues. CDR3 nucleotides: TGTGCCAGCAGTCTCCGGACAGGTTGGACTGAAGCTTTCTAT. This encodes CASSLRTGWTEAFY.

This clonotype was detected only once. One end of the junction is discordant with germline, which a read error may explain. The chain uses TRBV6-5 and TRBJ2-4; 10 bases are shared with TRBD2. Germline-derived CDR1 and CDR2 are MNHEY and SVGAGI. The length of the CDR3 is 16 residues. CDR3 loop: CGSRALAGLARNIQYF. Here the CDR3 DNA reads TGTGGCAGTAGAGCACTAGCGGGGTTAGCCAGAAACATTCAGTACTTC.

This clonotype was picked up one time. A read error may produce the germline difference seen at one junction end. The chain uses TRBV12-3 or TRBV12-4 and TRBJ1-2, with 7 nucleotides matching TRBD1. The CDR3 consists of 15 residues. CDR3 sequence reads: CASSLRDRHNYDYTF. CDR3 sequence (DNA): TGTGCCAGCAGCTTAAGGGACAGACATAACTATGACTACACCTTC.

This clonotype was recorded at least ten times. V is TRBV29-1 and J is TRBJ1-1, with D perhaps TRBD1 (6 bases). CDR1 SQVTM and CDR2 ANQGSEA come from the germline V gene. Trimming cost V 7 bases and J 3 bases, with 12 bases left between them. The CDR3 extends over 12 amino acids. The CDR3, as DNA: TGCAGCGCGTACCGACAGGACACTGAAGCTTTCTTT. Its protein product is CSAYRQDTEAFF.

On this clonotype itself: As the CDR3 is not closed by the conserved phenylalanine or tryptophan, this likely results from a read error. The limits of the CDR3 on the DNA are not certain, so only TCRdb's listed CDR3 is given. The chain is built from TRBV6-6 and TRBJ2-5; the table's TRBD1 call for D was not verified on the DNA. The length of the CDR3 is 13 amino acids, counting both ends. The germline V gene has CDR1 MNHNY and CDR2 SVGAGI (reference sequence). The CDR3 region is CASRQGAGETQYL.

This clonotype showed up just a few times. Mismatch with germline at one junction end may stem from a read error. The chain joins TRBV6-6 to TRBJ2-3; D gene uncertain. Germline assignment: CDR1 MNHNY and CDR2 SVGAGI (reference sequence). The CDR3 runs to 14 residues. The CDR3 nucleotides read TGTGCCAGGAGTTGCGCCGGAAGCACAGATACGCAGTATTTT. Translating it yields CARSCAGSTDTQYF.

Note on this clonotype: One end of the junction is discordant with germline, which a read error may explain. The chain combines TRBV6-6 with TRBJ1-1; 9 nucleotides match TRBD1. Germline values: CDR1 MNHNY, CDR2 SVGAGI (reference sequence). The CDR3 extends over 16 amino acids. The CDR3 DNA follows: TGTGCCAGCAGTTACTCGACAGGGGGGTCGAGGATTGAAGCTTTCTTC. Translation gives CASSYSTGGSRIEAFF.

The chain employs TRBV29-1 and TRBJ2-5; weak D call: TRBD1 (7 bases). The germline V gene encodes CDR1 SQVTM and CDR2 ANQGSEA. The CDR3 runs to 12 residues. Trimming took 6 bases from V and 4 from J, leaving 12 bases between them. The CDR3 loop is CSVPGGGETQYF. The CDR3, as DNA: TGCAGCGTGCCAGGGGGAGGAGAGACCCAGTACTTC. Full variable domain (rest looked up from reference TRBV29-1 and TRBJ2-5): SAVISQKPSRDICQRGTSLTIQCQVDSQVTMMFWYRQQPGQSLTLIATANQGSEATYESGFVIDKFPISRPNLTFSTLTVSNMSPEDSSIYLCSVPGGGETQYFGPGTRLLVL.

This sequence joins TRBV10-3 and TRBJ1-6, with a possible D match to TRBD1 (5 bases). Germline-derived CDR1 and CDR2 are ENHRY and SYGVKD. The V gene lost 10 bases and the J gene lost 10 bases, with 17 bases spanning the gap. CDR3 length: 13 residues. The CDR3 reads CATGAGPESPLHF. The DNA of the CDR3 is TGTGCCACCGGGGCCGGGCCAGAGTCACCCCTCCACTTT.

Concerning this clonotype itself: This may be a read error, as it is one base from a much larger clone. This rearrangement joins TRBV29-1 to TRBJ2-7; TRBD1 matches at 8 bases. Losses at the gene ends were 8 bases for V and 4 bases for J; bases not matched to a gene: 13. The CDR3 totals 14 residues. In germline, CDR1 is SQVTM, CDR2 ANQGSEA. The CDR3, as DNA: TGCAGCACTAGAGCAGGGGGCGCAGTTTACGAGCAGTACTTC. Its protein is CSTRAGGAVYEQYF.

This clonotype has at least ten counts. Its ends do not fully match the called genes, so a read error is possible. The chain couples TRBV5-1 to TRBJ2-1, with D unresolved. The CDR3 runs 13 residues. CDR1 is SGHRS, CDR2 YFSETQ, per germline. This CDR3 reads CASSVGSFNEQFF. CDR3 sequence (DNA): TGCGCCAGCAGCGTTGGGTCCTTCAATGAGCAGTTCTTC. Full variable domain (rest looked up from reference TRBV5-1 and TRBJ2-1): KAGVTQTPRYLIKTRGQQVTLSCSPISGHRSVSWYQQTPGQGLQFLFEYFSETQRNKGNFPGRFSGRQFSNSRSEMNVSTLELGDSALYLCASSVGSFNEQFFGPGTRLTVL.

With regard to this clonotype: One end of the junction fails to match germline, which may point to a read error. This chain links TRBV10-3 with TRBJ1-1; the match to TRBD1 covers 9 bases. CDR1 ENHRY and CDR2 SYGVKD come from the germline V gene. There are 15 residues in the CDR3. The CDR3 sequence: CPISEDRGKETEAFF. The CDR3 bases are TGTCCCATCAGTGAGGACAGGGGTAAGGAGACTGAAGCTTTCTTT.

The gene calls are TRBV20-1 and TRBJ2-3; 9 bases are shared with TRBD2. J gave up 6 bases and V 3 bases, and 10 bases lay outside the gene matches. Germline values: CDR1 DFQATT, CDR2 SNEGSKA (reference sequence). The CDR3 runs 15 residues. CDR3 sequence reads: CSASQSSGNMDTQYF. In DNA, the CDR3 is TGCAGTGCTAGCCAGTCTAGCGGGAATATGGATACGCAGTATTTT.

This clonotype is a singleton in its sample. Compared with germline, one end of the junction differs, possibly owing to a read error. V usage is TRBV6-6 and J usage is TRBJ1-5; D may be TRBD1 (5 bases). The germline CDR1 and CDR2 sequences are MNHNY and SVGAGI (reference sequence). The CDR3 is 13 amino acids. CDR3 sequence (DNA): TGTACCAGCAGGGACGATAGCAATCAGCCCCAGCATTTT. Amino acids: CTSRDDSNQPQHF.

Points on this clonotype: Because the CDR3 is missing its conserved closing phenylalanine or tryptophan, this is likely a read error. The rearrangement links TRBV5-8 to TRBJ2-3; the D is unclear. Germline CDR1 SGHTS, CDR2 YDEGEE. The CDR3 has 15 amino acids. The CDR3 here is CASSFISTNTDTQYS. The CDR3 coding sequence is TGTGCCAGTAGCTTTATTTCCACTAACACAGATACGCAGTATTCT.

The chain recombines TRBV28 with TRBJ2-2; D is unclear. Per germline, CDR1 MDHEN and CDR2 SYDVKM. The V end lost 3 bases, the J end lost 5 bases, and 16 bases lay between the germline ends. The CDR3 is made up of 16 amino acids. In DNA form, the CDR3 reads TGTGCCAGCAGTTTCCCTAGAGGTGAAGGGACCGGGGAGCTGTTTTTT. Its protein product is CASSFPRGEGTGELFF.

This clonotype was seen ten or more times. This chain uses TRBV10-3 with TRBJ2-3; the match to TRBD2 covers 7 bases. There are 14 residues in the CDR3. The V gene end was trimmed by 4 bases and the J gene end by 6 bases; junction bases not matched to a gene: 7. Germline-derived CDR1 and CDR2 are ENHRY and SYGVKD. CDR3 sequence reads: CAISGGGEADTQYF. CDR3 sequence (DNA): TGTGCCATCAGTGGGGGGGGGGAGGCGGATACGCAGTATTTT.

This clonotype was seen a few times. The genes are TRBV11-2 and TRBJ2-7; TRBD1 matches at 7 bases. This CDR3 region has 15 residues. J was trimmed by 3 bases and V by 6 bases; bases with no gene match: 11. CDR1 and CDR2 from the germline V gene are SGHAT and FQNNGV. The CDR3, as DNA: TGTGCCAGCAGAGGGGGCTACAGGGGACGCTACGAGCAGTACTTC. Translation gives CASRGGYRGRYEQYF.

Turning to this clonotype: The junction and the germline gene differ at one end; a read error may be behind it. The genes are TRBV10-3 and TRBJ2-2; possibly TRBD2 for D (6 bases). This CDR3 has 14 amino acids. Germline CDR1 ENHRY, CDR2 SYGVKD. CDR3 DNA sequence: TGTTCCATCATTGATAGCGGTGGAGCCGGGGAGCTGTTTTTT. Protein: CSIIDSGGAGELFF.

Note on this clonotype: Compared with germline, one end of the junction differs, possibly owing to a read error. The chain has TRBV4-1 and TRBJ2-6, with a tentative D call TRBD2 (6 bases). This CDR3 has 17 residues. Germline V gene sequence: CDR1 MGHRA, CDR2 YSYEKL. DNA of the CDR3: TGCACCAGCAGCCAAGGTCCGGGAGCCACCGGGGCCAACGTCCTGACTTTC. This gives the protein CTSSQGPGATGANVLTF.